This TCR beta chain comes out of a study of OX40 agonist ivuxolimab in advanced cancers. Study in general: Partial responses occurred in three patients (one hepatocellular carcinoma, two cutaneous melanoma).

Comment on this clone: Its antigen is as yet unknown.

The table came from immunoSEQ multiplex PCR; TCRdb's copy has only in-frame clones and leaves some out. The sample shows tens of thousands of clones, roughly 89% of them seen only once. Study results and limitations: Individuals who were partial responders at 0.1-3.0 mg/kg had clonal expansion that ranked among the lowest. Averaged across samples, CD8+ T cells carried more expanded clones than CD4+ did.

Baseline, cycle 4 day 1, and cycle 7 day 1 were the blood sampling points. V was clipped by 4 bases and J by 0 bases, with 10 bases between them. Germline V CDR1 and CDR2: MNHNS, SASEGT. The CDR3 length is 15 residues. Sequenced here: CD4+ or CD8+ T cells sorted from blood, sampled in a trial of the OX40 agonist ivuxolimab. The chain joins TRBV6-1 to TRBJ1-5; no definite D call. This TCR derives from an adult with an advanced solid tumor such as melanoma, head and neck, liver or kidney cancer. CDR3 amino acids: CASSVPRDSNQPQHF. CDR3 DNA sequence: TGTGCCAGCAGTGTCCCGCGTGATAGCAATCAGCCCCAGCATTTT.